The 29 T cell receptor beta chains presented below share a single source sample, sequenced in a study of metastatic and nonmetastatic thyroid tumors (dated by TCRdb to 2020 to 2022). The library was obtained by PCR. Reads for this sample came from an Illumina HiSeq 4000. Using fastp trimming at Q25 and MiXCR clonotype assembly, TCRdb reanalyzed the public sequencing data and kept in-frame beta chains. The sample contains roughly 90,000 clones, under 15% of them found a single time. The ten largest clones represent roughly 3.6% of the sample. No treatment had been received by any patient before thyroid surgery. Sequencing was carried out using blood. The origin of the receptors is a female donor with papillary thyroid cancer or a benign thyroid nodule (not recorded which). Some clones in this sample may be carry-over from other donors' samples.

This clone was counted a single time. A single base separates this from a much larger clone, so it may be a read error. J is TRBJ2-3 and V is TRBV4-1; D remains ambiguous. Trimming pared 2 bases from V and 5 bases from J, leaving 5 bases between. The germline V gene encodes CDR1 MGHRA and CDR2 YSYEKL. CDR3 length: 12 residues. The CDR3 is CASSQYEDTQYF. The CDR3, as DNA: TGCGCCAGCAGCCAATATGAAGATACGCAGTATTTT.

This clone was counted many times. The gene calls are TRBV27 and TRBJ2-7; weak D call: TRBD1 (5 bases). CDR1 is MNHEY and CDR2 is SMNVEV in the germline V gene (reference sequence). Trimming removed 5 bases at V and 0 bases at J, with 11 bases between. The CDR3 totals 14 residues. The CDR3 loop reads CASSDRMSSYEQYF. CDR3 nucleotides: TGTGCCAGCAGTGACAGAATGAGCTCCTACGAGCAGTACTTC.

This clone was counted at least ten times. A much larger clone lies a single base off, so this may be a read error. The chain joins TRBV7-6 to TRBJ2-7; tentatively, D is TRBD1 (6 bases). Per the germline V gene, CDR1 is SGHVS and CDR2 is FNYEAQ. CDR3 size: 12 residues. Between the trimmed V and J ends, which lost 5 bases and 3 bases, there was a span of 8 bases. CDR3: CASSRDNYEQYF. The CDR3, as DNA: TGTGCCAGCAGCAGGGACAACTACGAGCAGTACTTC.

This clone was counted at least ten times. V usage is TRBV6-1 and J usage is TRBJ1-3; 8 bases are a match to TRBD1. The ends lost 2 bases at V and 0 bases at J; junction bases unmatched: 3. Germline V lookup: CDR1 MNHNS, CDR2 SASEGT. The CDR3 has 16 residues. CDR3 nucleotides: TGTGCCAGCAGTGAACACAGGGGGTTCTCTGGAAACACCATATATTTT. Translated: CASSEHRGFSGNTIYF.

This clone appeared many times. This chain links TRBV6-1 with TRBJ1-6; 7 bases are a match to TRBD1. CDR1 is MNHNS, CDR2 SASEGT, per germline. V trimming: 6 bases; J trimming: 4 bases; junction bases outside the gene matches: 12. This CDR3 spans 17 amino acids. CDR3 bases: TGTGCCAGCAGACGTACAGGGGACCTTCAGTATAATTCACCCCTCCACTTT. Translation: CASRRTGDLQYNSPLHF.

V and J are TRBV6-1 and TRBJ2-3; D not certain. Germline V gene data show CDR1 as MNHNS and CDR2 as SASEGT. The length of the CDR3 is 14 residues. Trimming left V 2 bases short and J 4 bases short, with 10 bases between. The chain's CDR3 is CASSESELPDTQYF. The CDR3 bases are TGTGCCAGCAGTGAAAGCGAATTGCCAGATACGCAGTATTTT.

Many counts were recorded for this clone. The chain combines TRBV6-1 with TRBJ1-1; no reliable D call. This CDR3 spans 15 amino acids. Germline V gene data show CDR1 as MNHNS and CDR2 as SASEGT. V was pared by 6 bases and J by 0 bases, with 14 bases between. CDR3 sequence (DNA): TGTGCCAGCAGCCACACGACAAGGGTGAACACTGAAGCTTTCTTT. Encoded protein: CASSHTTRVNTEAFF.

This clone appeared many times. The V and J genes are TRBV2 and TRBJ2-3; TRBD2 agrees at 12 bases. The junction had 6 bases not matched to a gene; V was cut back by 10 bases and J by 1 base. Germline V gives CDR1 SNHLY, CDR2 FYNNEI. CDR3 length: 15 residues. The CDR3 bases are TGTGCCACGCTAGCGGGGGGGCCTCGCACAGATACGCAGTATTTT. Its protein is CATLAGGPRTDTQYF.

This clone was picked up many times. Other DNA sequences in the same sample also yield this CDR3. V gene TRBV9 combines with J gene TRBJ2-7, with 9 bases aligning to TRBD1. Germline V gene sequence: CDR1 SGDLS, CDR2 YYNGEE. The CDR3 consists of 15 residues. Trimming took 4 bases from V and 2 from J; bases not matched to a gene: 7. Here the CDR3 reads CASSPGTGRTYEQYF. Here the CDR3 DNA reads TGTGCCAGCAGCCCCGGGACAGGGAGGACCTACGAGCAGTACTTC.

A remark on this clone: The germline gene is not matched at one end of the junction; a read error may be the cause. The CDR3 loop reads CARPRAILSTNEKLFF. As DNA, the CDR3 is TGCGCCCGTCCTCGGGCTATACTGTCAACTAATGAAAAACTCTTTTTT. This sequence joins TRBV10-2 and TRBJ1-4; no definite D call. Looked up from germline, CDR1 is WSHSY and CDR2 is SAAADI. The CDR3 has 16 residues.

In this sample, this clone turned up many times. The genes are TRBV4-1 and TRBJ1-3, with TRBD1 identical over 8 bases. Germline lookup yields CDR1 MGHRA and CDR2 YSYEKL. The ends lost 6 bases at V and 0 bases at J; junction bases unmatched: 4. The CDR3 loop spans 15 amino acids. In DNA, the CDR3 is TGCGCCAGCAGGACAACAGGGGGCTCTGGAAACACCATATATTTT. This translates into CASRTTGGSGNTIYF.

There are many counts of this clone. V gene TRBV12-3 or TRBV12-4 combines with J gene TRBJ2-7, with 8 bases fitting TRBD1. The CDR3 runs to 14 residues. V gave up 5 bases and J gave up 0 bases; unmatched junction bases: 3. The CDR3 is CASSLTGGSYEQYF. CDR3 nucleotides: TGTGCCAGCAGTCTAACAGGGGGCTCCTACGAGCAGTACTTC.

This clone was seen many times. The rearrangement joins TRBV6-2 or TRBV6-3 to TRBJ2-3, with D perhaps matching TRBD1 (5 bases). Germline V gene lookup returns CDR1 MNHEY and CDR2 SVGEGT. CDR3 length: 19 residues. The V and J ends lost 0 bases and 6 bases respectively, with 25 bases between them. The CDR3 nucleotides are TGTGCCAGCAGTTACTCGAGGTCCTTGGGGCCGATACGTCACGATACGCAGTATTTT. Its protein is CASSYSRSLGPIRHDTQYF.

This clone appeared a few times. The chain carries TRBV15 and TRBJ2-3; TRBD1 matches 10 bases. Germline-derived CDR1 and CDR2 are LNHNV and YYDKDF (reference sequence). V was clipped by 3 bases and J by 7 bases; unmatched bases: 13. This CDR3 spans 17 amino acids. CDR3 nucleotide sequence: TGTGCCACCAGCAGGCTCCGGGACAGGGGCCTGGCATATACGCAGTATTTT. Its translation is CATSRLRDRGLAYTQYF.

The chain employs TRBV4-1 and TRBJ2-7, with D uncertain. CDR3 length: 14 residues. V was shortened by 4 bases and J by 1 base, with 11 bases between the two germline ends. Looked up from germline, CDR1 is MGHRA and CDR2 is YSYEKL. The CDR3 is CASSREDESYEQYF. The CDR3 nucleotides are TGCGCCAGCAGCCGAGAAGACGAGTCCTACGAGCAGTACTTC.

Concerning this clone itself: The same CDR3 also results from other DNA sequences found in this sample. This chain links TRBV3-1 with TRBJ1-1; a weak D match, TRBD1 (5 bases). The CDR3 totals 14 residues. Trimming removed 4 bases from V and 8 bases from J, with 17 bases in between. Germline V CDR1 and CDR2: LGHDT, YNNKEL (reference sequence). CDR3 coding DNA: TGTGCCAGCAGCCCACTCTGGGGGGGACGCGAAGCTTTCTTT. It codes for CASSPLWGGREAFF. Together with reference TRBV3-1 and TRBJ1-1, the CDR3 gives the full variable domain: DTAVSQTPKYLVTQMGNDKSIKCEQNLGHDTMYWYKQDSKKFLKIMFSYNNKELIINETVPNRFSPKSPDKAHLNLHINSLELGDSAVYFCASSPLWGGREAFFGQGTRLTVV.

This clone was detected many times. V gene TRBV28 combines with J gene TRBJ2-5; 7 positions match TRBD2. The germline V gene has CDR1 MDHEN and CDR2 SYDVKM. CDR3 length: 12 amino acids. Trimming removed 5 bases from V and 3 bases from J; junction bases left unmatched: 0. CDR3 DNA sequence: TGTGCCAGCAGTGGGGGGGAAGAGACCCAGTACTTC. Translating gives CASSGGEETQYF.

Many counts were recorded for this clone. V is TRBV10-3 and J is TRBJ2-1, with 11 nucleotides matching TRBD2. The CDR3 totals 18 residues. In germline, CDR1 is ENHRY, CDR2 SYGVKD. V dropped 0 bases and J dropped 5; count of bases not matched to a gene: 9. As DNA, the CDR3 is TGTGCCATCAGTGAGTCGATTTGGGCTAGCGGGGGGAACAATGAGCAGTTCTTC. Protein product: CAISESIWASGGNNEQFF.

This clone was seen at least ten times. The chain couples TRBV7-2 to TRBJ2-3; 10 nucleotides match TRBD2. Germline CDR1 SGHTA, CDR2 FQGNSA. There are 15 residues in the CDR3. The trim removed 4 bases at V and 5 bases at J, leaving 6 bases unmatched. In DNA form, the CDR3 reads TGTGCCAGCAGCTCCATAGCGGGGGGAGGAGATACGCAGTATTTT. This translates into CASSSIAGGGDTQYF.

As to this clone: In this CDR3 the conserved last residue, phenylalanine or tryptophan, is missing, so a read error is likely. This chain uses TRBV6-1 with TRBJ2-7, with 7 positions matching TRBD2. Trimming took 6 bases from V and 5 from J; bases not matched to a gene: 13. CDR1 is MNHNS and CDR2 is SASEGT in the germline V gene. The length of the CDR3 is 15 residues. DNA of the CDR3: TGTGCCAGCAGCCCGCTCGGGGAGGGGTTCGACGAGCAGTACTTG. Protein sequence: CASSPLGEGFDEQYL.

In this sample, this clone turned up many times. This chain uses TRBV11-1 with TRBJ1-1, with D tentatively TRBD1 (5 bases). The CDR3 consists of 16 residues. Per the germline V gene, CDR1 is SGHAT and CDR2 is FQDESV (reference sequence). V gave up 5 bases and J gave up 5 bases, with 21 bases separating them. CDR3 in amino acids: CASSQQTGNWGTEAFF. The CDR3 DNA follows: TGTGCCAGCAGCCAACAGACGGGGAATTGGGGGACTGAAGCTTTCTTT.

In this sample, this clone turned up many times. The chain joins TRBV20-1 to TRBJ2-5; D remains unclear. There are 11 residues in the CDR3. Germline CDR1 reads DFQATT; CDR2 reads SNEGSKA (reference sequence). V gave up 8 bases and J gave up 5 bases, with 12 bases separating them. The CDR3 loop reads CSPVHFETQYF. Here the CDR3 DNA reads TGCAGTCCGGTCCATTTTGAGACCCAGTACTTC.

In this sample, this clone turned up a few times. Sequence at one end of the junction differs from germline and may be a read error. The J gene is TRBJ2-7, the V gene TRBV6-1; D might be TRBD2 (5 bases). This CDR3 spans 16 amino acids. The germline gives CDR1 MNHNS, CDR2 SASEGT. The CDR3 loop reads CASSLGLVWGLFEKYF. The CDR3 DNA reads as TGTGCCAGCAGTCTTGGACTGGTTTGGGGTCTCTTCGAGAAGTACTTC.

Ten or more counts support this clone. The CDR3 here is CASSLGGEQFF. DNA for the CDR3: TGTGCCAGCAGCTTAGGGGGTGAGCAGTTCTTC. This chain joins TRBV7-8 and TRBJ2-1; D gene unclear. Looked up from germline, CDR1 is SGHVS and CDR2 is FQNEAQ. This CDR3 comprises 11 residues. The germline V and J ends were trimmed by 1 base and 9 bases, with 4 bases remaining between them.

The CDR3 region is CASRGVYEQYF. The CDR3, as DNA: TGTGCCAGTAGAGGGGTCTACGAGCAGTACTTC. The V and J genes are TRBV19 and TRBJ2-7, with a weak D call TRBD1 (5 bases). Trimming left V 6 bases short and J 3 bases short, with 6 bases between. Looked up from germline, CDR1 is LNHDA and CDR2 is SQIVND (reference sequence). The CDR3 spans 11 residues.

Points on this clone: A read error is possible here, since a much larger clone lies one base away. The chain has TRBV20-1 and TRBJ2-5; 8 bases are a match to TRBD2. The CDR3 totals 15 residues. CDR1 DFQATT and CDR2 SNEGSKA come from the germline V gene (reference sequence). The CDR3 DNA is TGCGGTGCTAGCCCCCCGGAGCGGGGGAAGGGGACCCAGTACTTC. Encoded protein: CGASPPERGKGTQYF.

This clone was counted a few times. At one boundary the junction diverges from the germline segment, which might be a read error. For the CDR3, the DNA is TGTGCCAGCAGCAAATTCCATGGAGTCACTGAAGCTTTCTTC. Translation gives CASSKFHGVTEAFF. The V call is TRBV12-3 or TRBV12-4, the J call TRBJ1-1; D gene ambiguous. This CDR3 region has 14 residues.

Within the sample, this clone is medium-sized. V gene TRBV2 combines with J gene TRBJ2-5; D is perhaps TRBD2 (6 bases). CDR1 is SNHLY and CDR2 is FYNNEI in the germline V gene. The CDR3 sequence is 13 residues long. Deletions cut 6 bases from V and 9 bases from J, with 17 bases between. The CDR3 loop reads CASSPSARGSQYF. DNA of the CDR3: TGTGCCAGCAGCCCTAGCGCCAGAGGGTCCCAGTACTTC.

The rearrangement joins TRBV6-2 or TRBV6-3 to TRBJ2-3; the match to TRBD2 covers 10 bases. J lost 1 base, V lost 2 bases, and 0 bases had no gene match. Germline CDR1 and CDR2: MNHEY and SVGEGT. This CDR3 has 15 amino acids. CDR3: CASSYLAGGTDTQYF. CDR3 coding DNA: TGTGCCAGCAGTTACCTAGCGGGGGGCACAGATACGCAGTATTTT.